This TCR beta chain was captured in a study of low-dose radiotherapy and immunotherapy resistance in tumors. For the study at large: One day prior to radiation and immunotherapy, intravenous cyclophosphamide at 200 mg/m2 was given, repeated every two weeks.

Trimming removed 6 bases at V and 4 bases at J, with 15 bases between. Germline V gene sequence: CDR1 SQVTM, CDR2 ANQGSEA. There are 13 residues in the CDR3. First-strand cDNA relied on TRAV- and TRBV-specific primers spanning alpha and beta chains. Over 20 PCR cycles, TCRs were amplified from a constant-region primer and V-primer adapter. Each CDR3 protein is one row after TCRdb ran MiXCR on the reads. The data hold 95,000 to 100,000 distinct CDR3 sequences, with less than 25% observed a single time. Stated time point: after trial treatment. The treatment here: LDRT plus nivolumab, ipilimumab, low-dose cyclophosphamide and aspirin (RACIN trial).

Sequenced here: PBMCs, sampled after low-dose radiotherapy plus immunotherapy. The receptor was isolated from a male donor with prostate cancer. This rearrangement joins TRBV29-1 to TRBJ2-5, with a possible D match to TRBD2 (7 bases). DNA of the CDR3: TGCAGCGTAGGACAGAGCGGGGCAGAGACCCAGTACTTC. It codes for CSVGQSGAETQYF.